This T cell receptor beta chain originates from a study of technical replicates of blood from a few donors. Data came from immunoSEQ multiplex PCR; TCRdb stores just in-frame clones and leaves some out. The repertoire holds tens of thousands of clones, 95% to 98% seen once, with around 0.15% in the top ten. Material: T cells isolated from PBMCs. This receptor was taken from a human donor in good health.

CDR3 region: CASSSHRHRPFGNTIYF. The DNA of the CDR3 is TGTGCCAGCAGCTCTCACAGGCACAGGCCTTTTGGAAACACCATATATTTT. The rearrangement uses TRBV7-9 and TRBJ1-3, with a possible D match to TRBD1 (5 bases). The CDR3 consists of 17 residues. Trimming took off 4 bases at V and 3 bases at J, with 19 bases between the two ends. CDR1 is SEHNR, CDR2 FQNEAQ, per germline (reference sequence).